This T cell receptor beta chain is drawn from a study of shared clonotypes between healthy human individuals. Study at large: The donor pool was made up of two women and a few men aged 18 to 49.

A word on this clone: As yet, its antigen is unknown.

Regarding the study as a whole: Clonotype sharing among the donors was expected to vary with sequencing depth.

The CDR3 extends over 17 amino acids. V was pared by 5 bases and J by 0 bases, with 20 bases between. In germline, CDR1 is MNHEY, CDR2 SMNVEV (reference sequence). Profiling relied on immunoSEQ multiplex PCR, and the TCRdb table lists in-frame clones only, not all of them. The profile shows nearly 750,000 clones, just under 75% of them singletons. The gene calls are TRBV27 and TRBJ2-7; D is possibly TRBD1 (6 bases). The specimen sequenced was memory CD4+ T cells sorted from blood. Subset noted: CD45RA-negative fraction. The receptor comes from a woman in her 30s in good health. CDR3 amino acids: CASSPGQGPLRSYEQYF. The CDR3 region has the DNA TGTGCCAGCAGTCCTGGGCAGGGGCCGCTGCGCTCCTACGAGCAGTACTTC.